The rows below give T cell receptor beta chains drawn from one sample of a study of cytomegalovirus exposure and HLA in healthy donors. The repertoire was sequenced with immunoSEQ multiplex PCR; TCRdb's copy has only in-frame clones and lacks some. This sample contains about 87,000 clones. The sequencing input was PBMCs. Receptors originate from a man in his fifties in good health and CMV-seropositive. Each CDR3 is given with its conserved first and last residue. Fields, in order: V gene, J gene, D gene, CDR3 DNA, CDR3 protein. D genes are given only for firm matches.

V gene: TRBV5-1
J gene: TRBJ2-1
D gene: -
CDR3 DNA: TGCGCCAGCAGCGTGTGGCGGAATTCCTACAATGAGCAGTTCTTC
CDR3 protein: CASSVWRNSYNEQFF

V gene: TRBV6-1
J gene: TRBJ2-1
D gene: TRBD2
CDR3 DNA: TGTGCCAGCACACGAGCGACTAGCGGAAACAATGAGCAGTTCTTC
CDR3 protein: CASTRATSGNNEQFF

V gene: TRBV28
J gene: TRBJ1-5
D gene: -
CDR3 DNA: TGTGCCACCGATTGGTCGGGGGGCCAGCCCCAGCATTTT
CDR3 protein: CATDWSGGQPQHF

V gene: TRBV5-6
J gene: TRBJ1-2
D gene: -
CDR3 DNA: TGTGCCAGCAGCTTGGGTGGCGGGCTGAGGAGAGGCTACACCTTC
CDR3 protein: CASSLGGGLRRGYTF

V gene: TRBV7-9
J gene: TRBJ1-1
D gene: -
CDR3 DNA: TGTGCCAGCAGCCCACAGGGTAACACTGAAGCTTTCTTT
CDR3 protein: CASSPQGNTEAFF

V gene: TRBV11-2
J gene: TRBJ2-1
D gene: TRBD2
CDR3 DNA: TGTGCCAGCAGCCCAAGGGCTAGCGGGAGGTATGAGCAGTTCTTC
CDR3 protein: CASSPRASGRYEQFF

V gene: TRBV19
J gene: TRBJ1-5
D gene: -
CDR3 DNA: TGTGCCAGCAATGATGCCCGACAGTGGGGGGGGCCCCAGCATTTT
CDR3 protein: CASNDARQWGGPQHF

V gene: TRBV7-9
J gene: TRBJ2-1
D gene: -
CDR3 DNA: TGTGCCAGCAGCTTATTCGGGGGACATGAGCAGTTCTTC
CDR3 protein: CASSLFGGHEQFF

V gene: TRBV5-6
J gene: TRBJ2-5
D gene: TRBD1
CDR3 DNA: TGTGCCAGCAGCCAAGGGACAGCGTACCAAGAGACCCAGTACTTC
CDR3 protein: CASSQGTAYQETQYF

V gene: TRBV4-2
J gene: TRBJ2-7
D gene: -
CDR3 DNA: TGTGCCAGCAGCCAAGACTTAACCTACGAGCAGTACTTC
CDR3 protein: CASSQDLTYEQYF

V gene: TRBV15
J gene: TRBJ2-7
D gene: TRBD1
CDR3 DNA: TGTGCCACCAGCAGAGATGGGACAGGGGCTCGGGAGCAGTACTTC
CDR3 protein: CATSRDGTGAREQYF

V gene: TRBV7-9
J gene: TRBJ1-2
D gene: TRBD1
CDR3 DNA: TGTGCCAGCAGCCGGGGGACAGGACGGGGCTACACCTTC
CDR3 protein: CASSRGTGRGYTF

V gene: TRBV6-5
J gene: TRBJ2-1
D gene: -
CDR3 DNA: TGTGCCAGCAGCCTAGCGTATAACTACAATGAGCAGTTCTTC
CDR3 protein: CASSLAYNYNEQFF

V gene: TRBV6-5
J gene: TRBJ1-2
D gene: TRBD1
CDR3 DNA: TGTGCCAGCAGTTACCTCGGACAGGGGGCACGCGGCTACACCTTC
CDR3 protein: CASSYLGQGARGYTF

V gene: TRBV5-6
J gene: TRBJ2-1
D gene: -
CDR3 DNA: TGTGCCAGCAGCCCTGGTGGGCTCCGGAATGAGCAGTTCTTC
CDR3 protein: CASSPGGLRNEQFF

V gene: TRBV9
J gene: TRBJ2-3
D gene: -
CDR3 DNA: TGTGCCAGCAGCCCCCAGGGGTCTTTGGTGGGAGCCCAGCAGTATTTT
CDR3 protein: CASSPQGSLVGAQQYF

V gene: TRBV19
J gene: TRBJ2-2
D gene: TRBD2
CDR3 DNA: TGTGCCAGTAGTCCCGGGACTAGCGGGAGTGTTACCGGGGAGCTGTTTTTT
CDR3 protein: CASSPGTSGSVTGELFF

V gene: TRBV9
J gene: TRBJ2-1
D gene: TRBD2
CDR3 DNA: TGTGCCAGCAGCCAACGGGCTAGCGGGAGTAATGAGCAGTTCTTC
CDR3 protein: CASSQRASGSNEQFF

V gene: TRBV6-6
J gene: TRBJ2-2
D gene: TRBD1
CDR3 DNA: TGTGCCAGCAGCTTCGGGACAGGGGAGAACACCGGGGAGCTGTTTTTT
CDR3 protein: CASSFGTGENTGELFF

V gene: TRBV7-3
J gene: TRBJ2-1
D gene: TRBD1
CDR3 DNA: TGTGCCAGCAGCTCAGCCGGGACAGGGTACAATGAGCAGTTCTTC
CDR3 protein: CASSSAGTGYNEQFF

V gene: TRBV2
J gene: TRBJ1-5
D gene: -
CDR3 DNA: TGTGCCAGCAGTGGGACGGGGAATCAGCCCCAGCATTTT
CDR3 protein: CASSGTGNQPQHF

V gene: TRBV6-4
J gene: TRBJ1-2
D gene: TRBD1
CDR3 DNA: TGTGCCAGCAGCGCCGGACAGGGCAGTTATGGCTACACCTTC
CDR3 protein: CASSAGQGSYGYTF

V gene: TRBV7-9
J gene: TRBJ1-1
D gene: -
CDR3 DNA: TGTGCCAGCAGCTTTGACTCCACGAACACTGAAGCTTTCTTT
CDR3 protein: CASSFDSTNTEAFF

V gene: TRBV6-1
J gene: TRBJ2-1
D gene: -
CDR3 DNA: TGTGCCAGCAGCCCAGGGCAAGGGTACAATGAGCAGTTCTTC
CDR3 protein: CASSPGQGYNEQFF

V gene: TRBV13
J gene: TRBJ2-1
D gene: TRBD1
CDR3 DNA: TGTGCCAGCAGCAACCGGGACAGGGTAAACAATGAGCAGTTCTTC
CDR3 protein: CASSNRDRVNNEQFF

V gene: TRBV7-9
J gene: TRBJ1-1
D gene: -
CDR3 DNA: TGTGCCAGCTTAGGACACCTGAACACTGAAGCTTTCTTT
CDR3 protein: CASLGHLNTEAFF

V gene: TRBV5-1
J gene: TRBJ1-2
D gene: TRBD1
CDR3 DNA: TGCGCCAGCAGCTTGGCAGGGGGGCTAGGCTACACCTTC
CDR3 protein: CASSLAGGLGYTF

V gene: TRBV5-4
J gene: TRBJ1-2
D gene: -
CDR3 DNA: TGTGCCAGCAGCCTGTCTGGGGGCGGGTATGGCTACACCTTC
CDR3 protein: CASSLSGGGYGYTF

V gene: TRBV18
J gene: TRBJ1-2
D gene: -
CDR3 DNA: TGTGCCAGCTCACCAAACACAGGGACGGACTATGGCTACACCTTC
CDR3 protein: CASSPNTGTDYGYTF

V gene: TRBV25-1
J gene: TRBJ2-1
D gene: -
CDR3 DNA: TGTGCCGGGGCCACGGGCAATGAGCAGTTCTTC
CDR3 protein: CAGATGNEQFF

V gene: TRBV5-1
J gene: TRBJ1-2
D gene: -
CDR3 DNA: TGCGCCAGCCGGGAGTCTAACTATGGCTACACCTTC
CDR3 protein: CASRESNYGYTF

V gene: TRBV2
J gene: TRBJ1-2
D gene: TRBD1
CDR3 DNA: TGTGCCAGCTCCGGGACAGGGGTTGTACTGTACTATGGCTACACCTTC
CDR3 protein: CASSGTGVVLYYGYTF

V gene: TRBV14
J gene: TRBJ2-1
D gene: -
CDR3 DNA: TGTGCCAGCAGCCAGGGCTTCTACAATGAGCAGTTCTTC
CDR3 protein: CASSQGFYNEQFF

V gene: TRBV4-3
J gene: TRBJ2-7
D gene: TRBD2
CDR3 DNA: TGCGCCAGCAGCCAAGGGGTAGCGGGAGGATTTCCCCTCGAGCAGTACTTC
CDR3 protein: CASSQGVAGGFPLEQYF

V gene: TRBV5-1
J gene: TRBJ2-5
D gene: TRBD2
CDR3 DNA: TGCGCCAGCAGCCTGCGGGAGTTCGAGACCCAGTACTTC
CDR3 protein: CASSLREFETQYF

V gene: TRBV7-2
J gene: TRBJ2-5
D gene: TRBD2
CDR3 DNA: TGTGCCAGCACCCAGGGACTAGCGAGAGAGACCCAGTACTTC
CDR3 protein: CASTQGLARETQYF

V gene: TRBV7-9
J gene: TRBJ2-1
D gene: -
CDR3 DNA: TGTGCCAGCAGCCGCCCACTCGAAAACAATGAGCAGTTCTTC
CDR3 protein: CASSRPLENNEQFF

V gene: TRBV4-2
J gene: TRBJ2-1
D gene: TRBD1
CDR3 DNA: TGTGCCAGCAGCCAAGTTAGCAGGGGGAAGAGCTCCTACAATGAGCAGTTCTTC
CDR3 protein: CASSQVSRGKSSYNEQFF

V gene: TRBV6-6
J gene: TRBJ1-1
D gene: -
CDR3 DNA: TGTGCCAGCAGGCCCCCCGGGAACACTGAAGCTTTCTTT
CDR3 protein: CASRPPGNTEAFF

V gene: TRBV7-6
J gene: TRBJ2-2
D gene: -
CDR3 DNA: TGTGCCAGCAGCTCCCAGGTCGGAGGGAACACCGGGGAGCTGTTTTTT
CDR3 protein: CASSSQVGGNTGELFF

V gene: TRBV30
J gene: TRBJ2-3
D gene: TRBD2
CDR3 DNA: TGTGCCTGGAGTTCCCAGGGACTAGCGGGAGGAGATACGCAGTATTTT
CDR3 protein: CAWSSQGLAGGDTQYF